One sample yielded the 13 T cell receptor beta chains listed below, sequenced in a study of regulatory T cells in long-lasting Graves disease. Time point described: persistent/refractory GD, antithyroid drugs over 5 years with positive TRAb. Generation of the TCR library employed RNA extracted from PBMCs. The authors built TCR beta libraries using iRepertoire HTBI primers and Arm-PCR of CDR3 regions. TCRdb redid the calling of the multiplex PCR reads with MiXCR, one entry per CDR3 protein. The sample shows 300,000 to 350,000 distinct CDR3 sequences, around 20% of them seen only once. This sample comprised peripheral blood mononuclear cells (PBMCs), obtained when the disease was refractory, from a patient treated with antithyroid drugs. The receptors originated from a female donor with Graves disease.

The genes are TRBV30 and TRBJ2-7, with D maybe TRBD2 (6 bases). The V end was cut by 0 bases, the J end by 3 bases, with 15 bases between. The V gene's germline CDR1 is GTSNPN and CDR2 SVGIG (reference sequence). This CDR3 is built from 15 residues. The chain's CDR3 is CAWSVGGSRVYEQYF. CDR3 DNA: TGTGCCTGGAGTGTTGGGGGGTCAAGAGTCTACGAGCAGTACTTC.

This clonotype was seen only a few times. The chain joins TRBV5-1 to TRBJ2-5; 8 nucleotides match TRBD1. V lost 2 bases, J lost 1 base, and 7 bases stayed unmatched. The CDR3 totals 16 residues. CDR1 is SGHRS, CDR2 YFSETQ, per germline. CDR3 sequence reads: CASSLPYGTGQETQYF. The DNA for the CDR3 is TGCGCCAGCAGCTTACCTTACGGGACAGGCCAAGAGACCCAGTACTTC.

This clonotype has just a few counts. V is TRBV7-8 and J is TRBJ1-1; the D gene is possibly TRBD1 (5 bases). V lost 1 base to trimming and J lost 5 bases, with 14 bases between them. Germline V gene sequence: CDR1 SGHVS, CDR2 FQNEAQ. The CDR3 spans 15 residues. The CDR3 nucleotides read TGTGCCAGCAGCTTAGAGGCAGGGAGGCGGACTGAAGCTTTCTTT. It encodes CASSLEAGRRTEAFF.

A remark on this clonotype: A much more abundant neighbour one base away suggests this may be a read error. The genes are TRBV3-1 and TRBJ2-5; 7 bases are shared with TRBD2. The CDR3 spans 15 residues. CDR1 is LGHDT, CDR2 YNNKEL, per germline (reference sequence). This CDR3 reads CASSQGGGDQETQCF. CDR3 nucleotide sequence: TGTGCCAGCAGCCAAGGGGGGGGTGACCAAGAGACCCAGTGCTTC.

This chain uses TRBV7-6 with TRBJ2-5, with D perhaps matching TRBD1 (6 bases). This CDR3 is 14 amino acids long. CDR1 and CDR2 (germline): SGHVS, FNYEAQ. V was clipped by 5 bases and J by 3 bases, with 13 bases between them. CDR3 in amino acids: CASSLGTTKETQYF. CDR3 nucleotides: TGTGCCAGCAGCCTGGGGACAACCAAAGAGACCCAGTACTTC. The whole variable domain, filled in from reference TRBV7-6 and TRBJ2-5, reads GAGVSQSPRYKVTKRGQDVALRCDPISGHVSLYWYRQALGQGPEFLTYFNYEAQQDKSGLPNDRFSAERPEGSISTLTIQRTEQRDSAMYRCASSLGTTKETQYFGPGTRLLVL.

This clonotype showed up many times. V gene TRBV6-1 combines with J gene TRBJ2-6; the match to TRBD2 covers 10 bases. There are 18 residues in the CDR3. Trimming at V came to 5 bases and at J to 0 bases, leaving 7 bases not matched to a gene. Germline V gene sequence: CDR1 MNHNS, CDR2 SASEGT. The CDR3 DNA sequence: TGTGCCAGCAGTCCCAGCGGGAGGGCCTACTCTGGGGCCAACGTCCTGACTTTC. This encodes CASSPSGRAYSGANVLTF.

The sample holds one count of this clonotype. The V gene is TRBV14, the J gene TRBJ1-6; tentative D call: TRBD1 (6 bases). The germline V gene encodes CDR1 SGHDN and CDR2 FVKESK. V was pared by 3 bases and J by 7 bases, with 16 bases between. The CDR3 is made up of 16 amino acids. CDR3 DNA sequence: TGTGCCAGCAGCCATTTCGGGACAAGGGCGAATTCACCCCTCCACTTT. Translating it yields CASSHFGTRANSPLHF.

This clonotype was seen repeatedly, ten times or more. The chain combines TRBV7-9 with TRBJ1-1; no clear D. This CDR3 has 8 amino acids. Between the trimmed V and J ends, which lost 9 bases and 10 bases, there was a span of 6 bases. Per the germline V gene, CDR1 is SEHNR and CDR2 is FQNEAQ (reference sequence). CDR3 sequence (DNA): TGTGCCAGACGTAGAGCTTTCTTT. This gives the protein CARRRAFF.

The V call is TRBV6-2 or TRBV6-3, the J call TRBJ2-7, with unresolved D. V was pared by 7 bases and J by 0 bases, with 13 bases between. This CDR3 is built from 14 residues. Germline V CDR1 and CDR2: MNHEY, SVGEGT. CDR3 coding DNA: TGTGCCAGCAAAGATTGGACGAGCTCCTACGAGCAGTACTTC. As protein: CASKDWTSSYEQYF.

As for this clonotype: Being one base from a much bigger clone, this may be a read error. This chain connects TRBV20-1 to TRBJ1-1; weak D call: TRBD1 (6 bases). Germline V gene data show CDR1 as DFQATT and CDR2 as SNEGSKA (reference sequence). V was pared by 4 bases and J by 1 base, with 13 bases between. CDR3 length: 14 amino acids. In DNA, the CDR3 is TGCAGTGCTACCCCGGGACACGAGAACACTGAAGCTTTCTTT. Protein product: CSATPGHENTEAFF.

This clonotype showed up many times. The chain combines TRBV28 with TRBJ2-7; 7 bases agree with TRBD2. CDR1 is MDHEN and CDR2 is SYDVKM in the germline V gene. The CDR3 length is 15 residues. V dropped 3 bases and J dropped 5; count of bases not matched to a gene: 10. The CDR3 protein is CASSLIAGPLHEQYF. CDR3 bases: TGTGCCAGCAGTTTGATAGCGGGCCCCCTACACGAGCAGTACTTC.

Turning to this clonotype: With only one base between it and a far larger clone, this is likely a read error. This chain joins TRBV28 and TRBJ2-4; a weak D match, TRBD2 (5 bases). The J call may be incorrect, as the DNA end agrees better with TRBJ2-5. Per the germline V gene, CDR1 is MDHEN and CDR2 is SYDVKM. The CDR3 consists of 17 residues. The CDR3 here is CASRTFLGTGGGETQYF. CDR3 DNA sequence: TGTGCCAGCAGGACCTTTTTAGGAACTGGAGGTGGAGAGACCCAGTACTTC.

This clonotype was observed many times. V usage is TRBV29-1 and J usage is TRBJ2-6; D uncertain. This CDR3 comprises 14 residues. Looked up from germline, CDR1 is SQVTM and CDR2 is ANQGSEA. V lost 6 bases and J 0 bases, leaving 9 bases between the germline ends. In DNA, the CDR3 is TGCAGCGTCCAAAGCAACTCTGGGGCCAACGTCCTGACTTTC. This encodes CSVQSNSGANVLTF.